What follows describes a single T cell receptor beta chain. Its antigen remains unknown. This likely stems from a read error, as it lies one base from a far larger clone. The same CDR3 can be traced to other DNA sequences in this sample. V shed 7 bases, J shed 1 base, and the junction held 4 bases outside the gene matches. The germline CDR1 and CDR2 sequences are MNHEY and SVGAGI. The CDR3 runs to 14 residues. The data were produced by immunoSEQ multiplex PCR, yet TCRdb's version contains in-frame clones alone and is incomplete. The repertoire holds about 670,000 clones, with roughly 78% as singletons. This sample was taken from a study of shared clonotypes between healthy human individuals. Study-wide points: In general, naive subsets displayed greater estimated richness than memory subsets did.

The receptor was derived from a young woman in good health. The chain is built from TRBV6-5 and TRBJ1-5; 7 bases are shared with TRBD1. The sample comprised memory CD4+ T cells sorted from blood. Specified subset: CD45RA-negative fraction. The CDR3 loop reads CASNPTGSNQPQHF. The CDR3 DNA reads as TGTGCCAGCAACCCGACAGGGAGCAATCAGCCCCAGCATTTT.